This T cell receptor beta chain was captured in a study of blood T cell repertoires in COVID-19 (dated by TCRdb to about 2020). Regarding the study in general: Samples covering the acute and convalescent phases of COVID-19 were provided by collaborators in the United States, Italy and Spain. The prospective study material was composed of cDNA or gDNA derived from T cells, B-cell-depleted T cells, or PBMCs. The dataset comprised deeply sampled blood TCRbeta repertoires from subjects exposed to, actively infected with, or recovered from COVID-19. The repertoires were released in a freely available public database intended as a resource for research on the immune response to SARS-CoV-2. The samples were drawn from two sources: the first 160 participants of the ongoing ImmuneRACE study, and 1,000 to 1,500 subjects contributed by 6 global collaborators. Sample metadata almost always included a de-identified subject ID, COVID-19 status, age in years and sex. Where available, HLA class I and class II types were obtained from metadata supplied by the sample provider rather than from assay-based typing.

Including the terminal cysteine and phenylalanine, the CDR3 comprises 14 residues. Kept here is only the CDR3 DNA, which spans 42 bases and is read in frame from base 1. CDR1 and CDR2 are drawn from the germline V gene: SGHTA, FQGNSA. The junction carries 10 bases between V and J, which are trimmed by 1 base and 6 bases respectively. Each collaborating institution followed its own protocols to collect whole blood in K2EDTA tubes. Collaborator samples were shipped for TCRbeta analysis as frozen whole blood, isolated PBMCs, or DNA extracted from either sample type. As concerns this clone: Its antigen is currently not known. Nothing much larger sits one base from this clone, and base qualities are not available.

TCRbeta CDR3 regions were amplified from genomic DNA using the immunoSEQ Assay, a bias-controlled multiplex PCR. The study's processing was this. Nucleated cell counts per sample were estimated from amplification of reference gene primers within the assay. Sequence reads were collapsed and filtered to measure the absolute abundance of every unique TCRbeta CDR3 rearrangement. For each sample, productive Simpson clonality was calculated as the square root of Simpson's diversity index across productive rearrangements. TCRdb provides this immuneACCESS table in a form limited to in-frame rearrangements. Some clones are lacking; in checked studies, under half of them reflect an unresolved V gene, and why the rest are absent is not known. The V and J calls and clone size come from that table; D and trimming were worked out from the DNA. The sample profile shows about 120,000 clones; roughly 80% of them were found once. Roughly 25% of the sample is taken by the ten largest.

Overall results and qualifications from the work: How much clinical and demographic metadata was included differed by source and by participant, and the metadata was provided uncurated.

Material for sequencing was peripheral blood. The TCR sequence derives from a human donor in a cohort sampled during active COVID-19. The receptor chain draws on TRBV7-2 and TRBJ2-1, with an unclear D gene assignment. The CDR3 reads CASSLDSPGNEQFF. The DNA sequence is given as TGTGCCAGCAGCTTAGACTCCCCGGGCAATGAGCAGTTCTTC.